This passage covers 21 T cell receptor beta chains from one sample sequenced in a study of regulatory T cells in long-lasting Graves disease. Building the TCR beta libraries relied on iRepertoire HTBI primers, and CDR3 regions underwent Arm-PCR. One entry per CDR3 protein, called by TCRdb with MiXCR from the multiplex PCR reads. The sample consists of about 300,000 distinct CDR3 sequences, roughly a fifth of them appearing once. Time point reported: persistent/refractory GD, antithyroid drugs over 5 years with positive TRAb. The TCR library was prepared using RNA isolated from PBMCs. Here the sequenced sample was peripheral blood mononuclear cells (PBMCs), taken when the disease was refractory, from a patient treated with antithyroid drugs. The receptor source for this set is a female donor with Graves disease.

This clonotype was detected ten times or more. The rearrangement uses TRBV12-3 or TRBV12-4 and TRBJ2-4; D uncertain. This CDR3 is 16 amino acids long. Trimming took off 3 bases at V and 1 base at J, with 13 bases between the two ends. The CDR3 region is CASSLWTLIAKNIQYF. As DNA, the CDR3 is TGTGCCAGCAGTTTGTGGACCCTGATCGCCAAAAACATTCAGTACTTC.

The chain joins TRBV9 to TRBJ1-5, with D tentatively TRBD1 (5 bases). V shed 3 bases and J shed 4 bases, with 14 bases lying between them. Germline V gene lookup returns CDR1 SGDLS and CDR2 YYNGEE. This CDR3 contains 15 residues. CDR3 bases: TGTGCCAGCAGCGAAACTAGCGGGGCGAATCAGCCCCAGCATTTT. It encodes CASSETSGANQPQHF.

In DNA, the CDR3 is TGTGCCAGCAGTTATGTGCATGGGACAGTTAACTACGAGCAGTACTTC. Protein sequence: CASSYVHGTVNYEQYF. The chain is built from TRBV6-5 and TRBJ2-7; 7 bases line up with TRBD1. Germline V gene lookup returns CDR1 MNHEY and CDR2 SVGAGI. The CDR3 extends over 16 amino acids. The V gene end was trimmed by 3 bases and the J gene end by 3 bases; junction bases not matched to a gene: 11.

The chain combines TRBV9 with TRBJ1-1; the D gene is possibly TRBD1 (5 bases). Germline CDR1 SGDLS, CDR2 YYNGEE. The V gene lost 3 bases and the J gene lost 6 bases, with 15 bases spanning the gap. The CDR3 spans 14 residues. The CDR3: CASSGLQGTAEAFF. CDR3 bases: TGTGCCAGCAGCGGACTTCAGGGTACTGCTGAAGCTTTCTTT.

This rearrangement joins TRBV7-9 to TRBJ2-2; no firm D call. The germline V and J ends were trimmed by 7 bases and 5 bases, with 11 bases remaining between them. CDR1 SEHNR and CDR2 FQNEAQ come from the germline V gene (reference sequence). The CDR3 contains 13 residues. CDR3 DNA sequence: TGTGCCAGCACCCATCGGTTGACCGGGGAGCTGTTTTTT. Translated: CASTHRLTGELFF.

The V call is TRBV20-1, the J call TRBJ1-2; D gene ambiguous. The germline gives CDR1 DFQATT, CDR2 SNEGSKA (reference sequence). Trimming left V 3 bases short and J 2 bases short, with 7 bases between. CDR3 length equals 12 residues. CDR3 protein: CSARVENYGYTF. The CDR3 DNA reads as TGCAGTGCTAGGGTAGAAAACTATGGCTACACCTTC.

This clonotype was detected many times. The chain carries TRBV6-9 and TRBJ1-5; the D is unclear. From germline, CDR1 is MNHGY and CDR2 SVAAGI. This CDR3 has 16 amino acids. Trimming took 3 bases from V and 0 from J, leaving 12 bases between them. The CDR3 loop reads CASSYSTSGSNQPQHF. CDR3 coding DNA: TGTGCCAGCAGTTACTCTACGTCAGGTAGCAATCAGCCCCAGCATTTT.

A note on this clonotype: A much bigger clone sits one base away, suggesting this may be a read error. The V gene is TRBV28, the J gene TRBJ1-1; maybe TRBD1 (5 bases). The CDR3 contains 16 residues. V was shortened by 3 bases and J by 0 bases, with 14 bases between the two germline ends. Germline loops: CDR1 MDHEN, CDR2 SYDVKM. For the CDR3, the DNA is TGTGCCAGCAGTTTCAGGGATGGTATGCTGAACACTGAAGCTTTCTTT. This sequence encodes CASSFRDGMLNTEAFF.

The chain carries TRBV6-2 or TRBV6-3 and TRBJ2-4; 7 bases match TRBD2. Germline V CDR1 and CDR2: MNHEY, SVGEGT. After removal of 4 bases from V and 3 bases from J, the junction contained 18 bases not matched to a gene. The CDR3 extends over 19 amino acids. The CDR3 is CASSFWDFGATGGKNIQYF. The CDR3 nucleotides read TGTGCCAGCAGTTTTTGGGATTTCGGCGCGACGGGGGGCAAAAACATTCAGTACTTC.

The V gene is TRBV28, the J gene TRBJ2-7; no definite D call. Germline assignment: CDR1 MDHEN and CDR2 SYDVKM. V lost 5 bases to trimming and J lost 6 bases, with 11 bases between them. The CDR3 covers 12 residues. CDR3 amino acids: CASSAGAREQYF. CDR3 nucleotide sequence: TGTGCCAGCAGTGCAGGCGCCCGCGAGCAGTACTTC.

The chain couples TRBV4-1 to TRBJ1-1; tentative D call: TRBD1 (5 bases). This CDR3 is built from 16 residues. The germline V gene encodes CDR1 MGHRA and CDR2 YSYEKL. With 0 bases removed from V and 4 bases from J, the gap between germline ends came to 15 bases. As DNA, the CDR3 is TGCGCCAGCAGCCAAGATCCCCCAGGGTCGACCACTGAAGCTTTCTTT. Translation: CASSQDPPGSTTEAFF.

CDR3 in amino acids: CASSWRQDYGYTF. The CDR3, as DNA: TGTGCCAGCAGCTGGAGACAGGATTATGGCTACACCTTC. The V gene is TRBV7-2, the J gene TRBJ1-2; D perhaps matches TRBD1 (6 bases). Germline CDR1 SGHTA, CDR2 FQGNSA. The CDR3 runs to 13 residues. Trimming removed 4 bases at V and 5 bases at J, with 11 bases between.

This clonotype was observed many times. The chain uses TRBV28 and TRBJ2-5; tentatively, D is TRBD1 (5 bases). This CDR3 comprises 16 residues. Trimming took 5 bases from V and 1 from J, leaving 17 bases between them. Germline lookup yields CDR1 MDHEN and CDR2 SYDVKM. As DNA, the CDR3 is TGTGCCAGCAGTGACCGACAGCCCTCGATCCAAGAGACCCAGTACTTC. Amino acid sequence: CASSDRQPSIQETQYF.

CDR3 DNA sequence: TGTGCCAGCACCTCATCAGGGGAAAACTCACCCCTCCACTTT. It yields the protein CASTSSGENSPLHF. This sequence joins TRBV6-1 and TRBJ1-6, with D perhaps matching TRBD1 (6 bases). The CDR3 has 14 amino acids. V was cut by 7 bases and J by 10 bases, with 17 bases left in between. Germline V gives CDR1 MNHNS, CDR2 SASEGT.

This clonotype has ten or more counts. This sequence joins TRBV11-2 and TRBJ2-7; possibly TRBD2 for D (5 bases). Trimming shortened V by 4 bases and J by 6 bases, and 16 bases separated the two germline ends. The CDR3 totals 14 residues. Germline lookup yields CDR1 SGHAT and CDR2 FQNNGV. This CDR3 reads CASSSYTSWPEQYF. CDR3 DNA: TGTGCCAGCAGCTCATATACTAGTTGGCCCGAGCAGTACTTC.

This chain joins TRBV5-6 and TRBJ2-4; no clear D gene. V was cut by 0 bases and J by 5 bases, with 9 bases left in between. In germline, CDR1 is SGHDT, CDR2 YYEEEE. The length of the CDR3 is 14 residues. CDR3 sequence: CASSLGPGQNIQYF. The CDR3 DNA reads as TGTGCCAGCAGCTTGGGGCCCGGCCAAAACATTCAGTACTTC. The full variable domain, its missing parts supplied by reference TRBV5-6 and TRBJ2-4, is DAGVTQSPTHLIKTRGQQVTLRCSPKSGHDTVSWYQQALGQGPQFIFQYYEEEERQRGNFPDRFSGHQFPNYSSELNVNALLLGDSALYLCASSLGPGQNIQYFGAGTRLSVL.

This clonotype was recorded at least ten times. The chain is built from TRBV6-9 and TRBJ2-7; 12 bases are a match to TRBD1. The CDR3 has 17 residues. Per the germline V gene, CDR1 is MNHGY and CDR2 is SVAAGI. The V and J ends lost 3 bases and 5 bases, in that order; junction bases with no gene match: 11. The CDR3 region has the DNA TGTGCCAGCAGTTACTTGGGTGGGGGGACAGGGGGCGACGAGCAGTACTTC. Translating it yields CASSYLGGGTGGDEQYF.

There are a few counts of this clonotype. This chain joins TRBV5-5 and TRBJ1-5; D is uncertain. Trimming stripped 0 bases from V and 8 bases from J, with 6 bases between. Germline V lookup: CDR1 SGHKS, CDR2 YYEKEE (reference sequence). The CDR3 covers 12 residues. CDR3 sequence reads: CASSLGFEPQHF. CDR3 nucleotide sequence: TGTGCCAGCAGCTTGGGGTTTGAGCCCCAGCATTTT.

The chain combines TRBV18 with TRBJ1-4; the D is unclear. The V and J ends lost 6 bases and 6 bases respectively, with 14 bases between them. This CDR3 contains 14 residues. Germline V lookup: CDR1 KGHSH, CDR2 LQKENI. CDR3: CASSLVGRYEKLFF. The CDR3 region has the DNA TGTGCCAGCTCCCTCGTCGGGAGGTATGAAAAACTGTTTTTT.

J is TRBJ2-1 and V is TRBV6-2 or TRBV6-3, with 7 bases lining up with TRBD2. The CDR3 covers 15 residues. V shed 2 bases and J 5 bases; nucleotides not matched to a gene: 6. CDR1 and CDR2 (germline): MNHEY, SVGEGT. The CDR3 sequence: CASSYDGRPDNEQFF. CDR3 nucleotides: TGTGCCAGCAGTTACGACGGGAGGCCTGACAATGAGCAGTTCTTC.

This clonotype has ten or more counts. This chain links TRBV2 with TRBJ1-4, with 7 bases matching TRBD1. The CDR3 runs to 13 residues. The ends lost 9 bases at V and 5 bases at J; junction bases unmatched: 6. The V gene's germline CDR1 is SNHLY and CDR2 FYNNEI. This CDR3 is CASGGQPNEKLFF. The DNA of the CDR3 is TGTGCCAGTGGGGGACAGCCAAATGAAAAACTGTTTTTT.